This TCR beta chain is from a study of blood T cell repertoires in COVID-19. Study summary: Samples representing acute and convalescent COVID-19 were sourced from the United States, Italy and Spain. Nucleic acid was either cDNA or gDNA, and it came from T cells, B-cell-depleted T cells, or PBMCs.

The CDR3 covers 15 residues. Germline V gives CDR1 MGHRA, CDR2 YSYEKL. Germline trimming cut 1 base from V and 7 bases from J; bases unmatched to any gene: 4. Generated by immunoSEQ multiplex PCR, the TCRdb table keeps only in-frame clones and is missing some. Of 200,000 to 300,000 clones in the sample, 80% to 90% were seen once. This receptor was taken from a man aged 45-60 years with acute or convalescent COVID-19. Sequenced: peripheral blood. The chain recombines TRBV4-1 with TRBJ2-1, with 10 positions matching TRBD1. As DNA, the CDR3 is TGCGCCAGCAGCCAAGCGGGACAGGGGCGGAATGAGCAGTTCTTC. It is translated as CASSQAGQGRNEQFF.